The 22 T cell receptor beta chains presented below share a single source sample, sequenced in a study of cytomegalovirus exposure and HLA in healthy donors. Use of 60 Vbeta and 13 Jbeta primers characterized the PCR. Clones were read by immunoSEQ multiplex PCR, and TCRdb kept only the in-frame ones, dropping some. The top ten hold roughly 1.9% of the sample, which has around 140,000 clones, roughly three fifths seen once. Sequencing used PBMCs. The receptors stem from a male donor in good health and CMV-seronegative.

The V gene is TRBV7-6, the J gene TRBJ2-2; tentatively, D is TRBD1 (5 bases). Germline V gene lookup returns CDR1 SGHVS and CDR2 FNYEAQ. Trimming took off 1 base at V and 4 bases at J, with 7 bases between the two ends. The CDR3 covers 14 residues. The DNA for the CDR3 is TGTGCCAGCAGCTTAGGAACAGGCACCGGGGAGCTGTTTTTT. Translated: CASSLGTGTGELFF.

This clone was counted only a few times. The chain employs TRBV11-2 and TRBJ2-7, with 8 bases aligning to TRBD1. Per the germline V gene, CDR1 is SGHAT and CDR2 is FQNNGV. CDR3 size: 15 residues. With 7 bases clipped from V and 2 bases from J, the junction kept 10 bases outside the gene matches. This CDR3 reads CASKTQGALTYEQYF. The CDR3, as DNA: TGTGCCAGCAAAACTCAGGGGGCCCTAACCTACGAGCAGTACTTC.

Only one count was recorded for this clone. This chain joins TRBV4-1 and TRBJ2-7; TRBD2 matches at 7 bases. J was trimmed by 4 bases and V by 0 bases; bases with no gene match: 6. Germline-derived CDR1 and CDR2 are MGHRA and YSYEKL. The CDR3 is 15 residues long. Here the CDR3 DNA reads TGCGCCAGCAGCCAAGATCCCGGGGGGTTGTACGAGCAGTACTTC. Amino acids: CASSQDPGGLYEQYF.

This rearrangement joins TRBV15 to TRBJ1-5; D perhaps matches TRBD1 (5 bases). V was shortened by 0 bases and J by 7 bases, with 10 bases between the two germline ends. The CDR3 spans 14 residues. Germline-derived CDR1 and CDR2 are LNHNV and YYDKDF (reference sequence). The DNA of the CDR3 is TGTGCCACCAGCAGAGATCCAGGGATGCAGCCCCAGCATTTT. This sequence encodes CATSRDPGMQPQHF.

The V gene is TRBV25-1, the J gene TRBJ2-3; D uncertain. Germline assignment: CDR1 MGHDK and CDR2 SYGVNS. V lost 10 bases, J lost 1 base, and 12 bases lay in between. CDR3 size: 13 residues. DNA for the CDR3: TGTGCCACCCTCCCTGGAGGCACAGATACGCAGTATTTT. Protein sequence: CATLPGGTDTQYF.

The chain couples TRBV5-1 to TRBJ2-3, with TRBD2 identical over 9 bases. The V gene end was trimmed by 1 base and the J gene end by 8 bases; junction bases not matched to a gene: 11. Germline lookup yields CDR1 SGHRS and CDR2 YFSETQ. The CDR3 has 16 residues. CDR3 coding DNA: TGCGCCAGCAGCTTGATGGGCTCCGGGACTAGCTCTACGCAGTATTTT. Protein: CASSLMGSGTSSTQYF.

The chain is built from TRBV9 and TRBJ2-2, with 11 bases that match TRBD2. This CDR3 has 17 amino acids. Germline trimming cut 1 base from V and 8 bases from J; bases unmatched to any gene: 10. The germline CDR1 and CDR2 sequences are SGDLS and YYNGEE. CDR3 residues: CASSVIAGGPSTGELFF. Written as DNA, the CDR3 is TGTGCCAGCAGCGTAATAGCGGGGGGGCCATCCACAGGGGAGCTGTTTTTT.

The chain recombines TRBV28 with TRBJ2-1, with 15 bases fitting TRBD2. Trimming at V came to 5 bases and at J to 4 bases, leaving 9 bases not matched to a gene. The CDR3 has 18 residues. Germline CDR1 MDHEN, CDR2 SYDVKM. This CDR3 reads CASSGPRTSGGAYNEQFF. In nucleotides, the CDR3 is TGTGCCAGCAGTGGGCCCCGGACTAGCGGGGGGGCGTACAATGAGCAGTTCTTC.

The chain couples TRBV6-1 to TRBJ1-2; 9 positions match TRBD1. The CDR3 spans 14 residues. The V and J ends lost 3 bases and 8 bases, in that order; junction bases with no gene match: 7. Germline V gene lookup returns CDR1 MNHNS and CDR2 SASEGT. The CDR3 sequence is CASSDPGQGYGYTF. The CDR3 bases are TGTGCCAGCAGTGACCCCGGACAGGGGTACGGCTACACCTTC.

This chain connects TRBV28 to TRBJ1-1; the D is unclear. The CDR3 runs to 14 residues. Germline V lookup: CDR1 MDHEN, CDR2 SYDVKM. Trimming took 4 bases from V and 3 from J, leaving 12 bases between them. For the CDR3, the DNA is TGTGCCAGCAGTTACGGTACCCACGACACTGAAGCTTTCTTT. Amino acid sequence: CASSYGTHDTEAFF.

V gene TRBV19 combines with J gene TRBJ1-2, with D possibly TRBD1 on 5 matching bases. Looked up from germline, CDR1 is LNHDA and CDR2 is SQIVND (reference sequence). The CDR3 loop spans 15 amino acids. V was shortened by 5 bases and J by 5 bases, with 18 bases between the two germline ends. The CDR3 coding sequence is TGTGCCAGTAGTCCTAGTGGACACCCCCATTATGGCTACACCTTC. Amino acid sequence: CASSPSGHPHYGYTF.

V usage is TRBV13 and J usage is TRBJ1-3; tentatively, D is TRBD1 (6 bases). Germline assignment: CDR1 PRHDT and CDR2 FYEKMQ (reference sequence). CDR3 length: 16 amino acids. Between the trimmed V and J ends, which lost 0 bases and 0 bases, there was a span of 9 bases. The CDR3 protein is CASSLGWGHSGNTIYF. As DNA, the CDR3 is TGTGCCAGCAGCTTAGGCTGGGGACACTCTGGAAACACCATATATTTT.

The chain combines TRBV28 with TRBJ1-6; 7 positions match TRBD1. The CDR3 has 13 residues. V lost 6 bases, J lost 10 bases, and 6 bases stayed unmatched. CDR1 is MDHEN and CDR2 is SYDVKM in the germline V gene. CDR3 residues: CASRVQGLSPLHF. In DNA, the CDR3 is TGTGCCAGCAGGGTACAGGGGTTATCACCCCTCCACTTT. Full variable domain (outside the CDR3, taken from reference TRBV28 and TRBJ1-6): DVKVTQSSRYLVKRTGEKVFLECVQDMDHENMFWYRQDPGLGLRLIYFSYDVKMKEKGDIPEGYSVSREKKERFSLILESASTNQTSMYLCASRVQGLSPLHFGNGTRLTVT.

The V and J genes are TRBV18 and TRBJ1-1; TRBD1 might be the D (6 bases). Looked up from germline, CDR1 is KGHSH and CDR2 is LQKENI. The CDR3 totals 15 residues. Trimming removed 1 base from V and 5 bases from J, with 14 bases in between. CDR3 in DNA: TGTGCCAGCTCACCACGGACAGAGCCCAAAACTGAAGCTTTCTTT. Protein product: CASSPRTEPKTEAFF.

This clone has just one count. This chain connects TRBV6-5 to TRBJ1-6, with D tentatively TRBD1 (5 bases). The CDR3 contains 15 residues. From germline, CDR1 is MNHEY and CDR2 SVGAGI. The germline V and J ends were trimmed by 0 bases and 9 bases, with 12 bases remaining between them. The CDR3 DNA sequence: TGTGCCAGCAGTTACTCCCAAACGACAGTTTCACCCCTCCACTTT. Amino acids: CASSYSQTTVSPLHF.

This rearrangement joins TRBV9 to TRBJ2-2; D is perhaps TRBD1 (6 bases). Germline V gene lookup returns CDR1 SGDLS and CDR2 YYNGEE. The CDR3 has 13 amino acids. V lost 5 bases and J 5 bases, leaving 10 bases between the germline ends. The CDR3 spells CASRGARTGELFF. Here the CDR3 DNA reads TGTGCCAGCAGGGGGGCCCGAACCGGGGAGCTGTTTTTT. The full variable domain, rest sourced from reference TRBV9 and TRBJ2-2, is DSGVTQTPKHLITATGQRVTLRCSPRSGDLSVYWYQQSLDQGLQFLIQYYNGEERAKGNILERFSAQQFPDLHSELNLSSLELGDSALYFCASRGARTGELFFGEGSRLTVL.

This rearrangement joins TRBV19 to TRBJ2-5; perhaps TRBD2 as D (5 bases). Germline loops: CDR1 LNHDA, CDR2 SQIVND (reference sequence). The V gene lost 8 bases and the J gene lost 5 bases, with 15 bases spanning the gap. The CDR3 extends over 13 amino acids. The CDR3 sequence is CASAEVDRETQYF. CDR3 sequence (DNA): TGTGCCAGTGCGGAGGTAGATAGGGAGACCCAGTACTTC.

In this sample, this clone turned up a few times. This chain links TRBV6-5 with TRBJ2-5; possibly TRBD2 for D (7 bases). The V end lost 4 bases, the J end lost 3 bases, and 12 bases lay between the germline ends. This CDR3 comprises 14 residues. Germline V gene sequence: CDR1 MNHEY, CDR2 SVGAGI. The DNA for the CDR3 is TGTGCCAGCAGTTCCCCGGGGGGCGAAGAGACCCAGTACTTC. Amino acids: CASSSPGGEETQYF.

The chain joins TRBV2 to TRBJ2-7; no definite D call. Trimming left V 6 bases short and J 6 bases short, with 6 bases between. Germline assignment: CDR1 SNHLY and CDR2 FYNNEI. This CDR3 comprises 10 residues. The CDR3 bases are TGTGCCAGCAGCCGAGGCGAGCAGTACTTC. It translates to CASSRGEQYF. Filled out from reference TRBV2 and TRBJ2-7, the complete variable domain reads EPEVTQTPSHQVTQMGQEVILRCVPISNHLYFYWYRQILGQKVEFLVSFYNNEISEKSEIFDDQFSVERPDGSNFTLKIRSTKLEDSAMYFCASSRGEQYFGPGTRLTVT.

The count of this clone is one. The chain recombines TRBV6-1 with TRBJ2-7, with a tentative D call TRBD2 (5 bases). Trimming took off 8 bases at V and 2 bases at J, with 7 bases between the two ends. This CDR3 is built from 11 residues. Germline CDR1 reads MNHNS; CDR2 reads SASEGT. Here the CDR3 reads CASDYAYEQYF. DNA of the CDR3: TGTGCCAGCGACTACGCCTACGAGCAGTACTTC.

This clone was observed a handful of times. The V and J genes are TRBV19 and TRBJ1-4; TRBD1 matches 7 bases. CDR1 and CDR2 (germline): LNHDA, SQIVND (reference sequence). CDR3 size: 14 residues. Trimming took 5 bases from V and 8 from J; bases not matched to a gene: 8. CDR3: CASSPTGAREKLFF. As DNA, the CDR3 is TGTGCCAGTAGTCCTACAGGGGCGAGGGAAAAACTGTTTTTT. Using reference TRBV19 and TRBJ1-4 for the parts outside the CDR3, the full variable domain is DGGITQSPKYLFRKEGQNVTLSCEQNLNHDAMYWYRQDPGQGLRLIYYSQIVNDFQKGDIAEGYSVSREKKESFPLTVTSAQKNPTAFYLCASSPTGAREKLFFGSGTQLSVL.

This chain connects TRBV30 to TRBJ1-1; D unresolved. CDR3 length: 13 amino acids. Trimming shortened V by 4 bases and J by 0 bases, and 9 bases separated the two germline ends. Germline V gene lookup returns CDR1 GTSNPN and CDR2 SVGIG (reference sequence). This CDR3 reads CAWMEAMNTEAFF. In nucleotides, the CDR3 is TGTGCCTGGATGGAGGCTATGAACACTGAAGCTTTCTTT.